This T cell receptor (beta chain) was sequenced for a study of CD8 T cell repertoires and HIV-1 epitope variants. Study outcomes and limitations: Four or five clonotypes recognized Nef KF9, one HW9, none TAALDMSHF.

As to this clone: The antigen is not known.

On the immunoSEQ platform, TCR beta CDR3s were sequenced at survey depth. Assay: immunoSEQ multiplex PCR; the TCRdb copy retains only in-frame clones and omits some. The sample has 4,000 to 5,500 clones; around 62% are singletons. The CDR3 totals 18 residues. The germline V and J ends were trimmed by 8 bases and 3 bases, with 27 bases remaining between them. From germline, CDR1 is SNHLY and CDR2 FYNNEI. What was sequenced was cultured CD8+ T cells derived from PBMCs. This TCR was recovered from a male donor with HIV. The chain joins TRBV2 to TRBJ2-3, with D maybe TRBD2 (5 bases). The CDR3 is CASAGEGSNLVKTDTQYF. Written as DNA, the CDR3 is TGTGCCAGCGCGGGCGAGGGATCCAACCTAGTGAAGACAGATACGCAGTATTTT.